These T cell receptor beta chains were read from a single sample in a study of cytomegalovirus exposure and HLA in healthy donors. Some clones are missing from TCRdb's copy, which holds only in-frame ones; the method was immunoSEQ multiplex PCR. The sample comprises 160,000 or so clones, approximately 80% of which are singletons, and approximately 2.5% rests with the top ten. The specimen was PBMCs. These receptors originate from a man aged 60 to 69 in good health and CMV-seronegative. CDR3s include the opening cysteine and the closing phenylalanine or tryptophan. Fields, in order: J gene, clone size, V gene, D gene, CDR3 DNA, CDR3 protein. D genes are given only for firm matches. Size is omitted from some rows. Given values are once, few, many or a class for expanded clones.

>TRBJ2-3|-|TRBV7-9|TRBD2
TGTGCCAGCGGCCTAGATAGCGGGGGGGCCGCAGATACGCAGTATTTT
CASGLDSGGAADTQYF
>TRBJ1-1|-|TRBV5-1|TRBD1
TGCGCCAGCAGCTTGGAGCCAGGGGGCTTTGGTACTGAAGCTTTCTTT
CASSLEPGGFGTEAFF
>TRBJ2-5|-|TRBV27|TRBD2
TGTGCCAGCAGTTTAGGGGGGGAAAAGACCCAGTACTTC
CASSLGGEKTQYF
>TRBJ2-7|once|TRBV2|-
TGTGCCAGCAGTGAGACTACCCTATACTACGAGCAGTACTTC
CASSETTLYYEQYF
>TRBJ2-1|-|TRBV27|TRBD2
TGTGCCAGCAGTTTGCCCAGCGGGGGGTACAATGAGCAGTTCTTC
CASSLPSGGYNEQFF
>TRBJ1-1|-|TRBV6-1|TRBD1
TGTGCCAGCAACTTGCAGGGGGGTACTACTGAAGCTTTCTTT
CASNLQGGTTEAFF
>TRBJ2-7|-|TRBV19|TRBD2
TGTGCCAGTAGTTTGTCTAGCGGGGCCTACGAGCAGTACTTC
CASSLSSGAYEQYF
>TRBJ1-2|few|TRBV5-1|-
TGCGCCAGCAGCTATCTTGAGGCCCGGCCTGGGGGCTACCCCTTC
CASSYLEARPGGYPF
>TRBJ2-2|-|TRBV25-1|-
TGTGCCAGCAGTGATTCTAGCGCCAAGGGGGAGCTGTTTTTT
CASSDSSAKGELFF
>TRBJ2-5|-|TRBV5-6|TRBD2
TGTGCCAGCAGCTCGGGACTAGCGGAAGAGACCCAGTACTTC
CASSSGLAEETQYF
>TRBJ1-4|-|TRBV5-1|-
TGCGCCAGCAGCCAGCGACAGAGAGCAACTAATGAAAAACTGTTTTTT
CASSQRQRATNEKLFF
>TRBJ1-2|-|TRBV5-6|-
TGTGCCAGCAGCTCGATTTTTAGGGGATCTAACTATGGCTACACCTTC
CASSSIFRGSNYGYTF
>TRBJ1-1|-|TRBV5-6|-
TGTGCCAGCAGCTTGGACACGGGGGTGGCCCCTGAAGCTTTCTTT
CASSLDTGVAPEAFF
>TRBJ2-5|-|TRBV28|TRBD2
TGTGCCAGCAGGCCCGCGGGGGTCGGCCAAGAGACCCAGTACTTC
CASRPAGVGQETQYF
>TRBJ2-3|-|TRBV6-5|TRBD1
TGTGCCTCCCGTGAGGACAGGAGATACACAGATACGCAGTATTTT
CASREDRRYTDTQYF